This T cell receptor (beta chain) was captured by sequencing in a study of CD8+ T cells in alopecia areata. General study results and limits: Sequences from scalp samples also cover resident alphabeta T cells of normal skin.

Starting from PBMCs, sorting isolated CD4+ and CD8+ T cells. V was shortened by 3 bases and J by 7 bases, with 12 bases between the two germline ends. Germline-derived CDR1 and CDR2 are SQVTM and ANQGSEA. The CDR3 contains 12 residues. Extraction of RNA preceded its reverse transcription into cDNA, which served as the sequencing template. The repertoire was sequenced with immunoSEQ multiplex PCR; TCRdb's copy has only in-frame clones and lacks some. The sample consists of 130,000 to 150,000 clones, about two thirds of them appearing once. In its sample, this clone was seen once. Its antigen remains unknown.

This TCR derives from a human donor in good health. Sequenced sample: CD8+ T cells sorted from blood. The chain couples TRBV29-1 to TRBJ1-1; a weak D match, TRBD1 (6 bases). The CDR3 loop is CSVEGGVGEAFF. In DNA, the CDR3 is TGCAGCGTTGAGGGGGGCGTCGGTGAAGCTTTCTTT.